This TCR beta chain appears in the sequencing data of a study of blood T cell repertoires in COVID-19. This clone is a singleton in its sample. This specimen includes other DNA sequences encoding the same CDR3. The method was immunoSEQ multiplex PCR; TCRdb's version includes in-frame clones alone and lacks a portion of them. The repertoire holds approximately 400,000 clones, more than 70% seen once, with over 9.5% in the top ten. Trimming cost V 1 base and J 4 bases, with 7 bases left between them. Per the germline V gene, CDR1 is MNHNS and CDR2 is SASEGT. The length of the CDR3 is 13 residues. This chain uses TRBV6-1 with TRBJ1-2, with TRBD1 as a possible D gene (5 bases). The specimen was peripheral blood. This sequence was found in a woman in her fifties or sixties with COVID-19, enrolled during active disease. Here the CDR3 reads CASSEGGGYGYTF. Here the CDR3 DNA reads TGTGCCAGCAGTGAAGGGGGCGGCTATGGCTACACCTTC.